This T cell receptor beta chain was identified during a study of T cells after yellow fever vaccination. Overall study context: Sorting of the EM, EMRA, CM and Tscm memory subsets was carried out using CD3, CD45RA, CCR7 and CD95.

This clonotype was detected many times. Using its own MiXCR run on the 5' RACE reads, TCRdb lists one record per CDR3 protein. The sample gives more than 50,000 distinct CDR3 sequences, 5% to 6.5% of which show up once; roughly 28% is in the top ten. V shed 2 bases and J shed 3 bases, with 11 bases lying between them. Per germline, CDR1 ENHRY and CDR2 SYGVKD. This CDR3 has 15 amino acids. The chain couples TRBV10-3 to TRBJ2-1; D assignment may be TRBD1 or TRBD2 (6 bases each). The sample in question was PBMCs, either bulk or a sorted T-cell subset (CD4+, CD8+, memory, or dextramer-sorted; not recorded which), obtained on the day of the yellow fever booster vaccination. This TCR was recovered from a man aged 18 to 30 who received the YFV17D yellow fever vaccine. The CDR3 DNA reads as TGTGCCATCAGTGAGACGGGGGCCTTCTACAATGAGCAGTTCTTC. It specifies CAISETGAFYNEQFF.